The 10 T cell receptor beta chains reported below all come from one sample, sequenced in a study of T cell repertoires in cytomegalovirus infection. TCRdb redid the calling of the reads with MiXCR, one entry per CDR3 protein. There are about 740,000 distinct CDR3 sequences in the sample; 35% to 45% occur only once, and about 2.8% lies in the top ten. Sequencing input: PBMCs. These receptors all come from a human donor in good health (CMV status not recorded). Some clones in this sample may be carry-over from other donors' samples.

This clonotype has more than one count but fewer than ten. The CDR3 DNA follows: TGTGCCAGCAGCTTAGTCGAAGCAGGGGGCCGAGAGACCCAGTACTTC. As protein: CASSLVEAGGRETQYF. This sequence joins TRBV11-2 and TRBJ2-5; the match to TRBD1 covers 8 bases. The CDR3 runs to 16 residues. Germline values: CDR1 SGHAT, CDR2 FQNNGV. The V gene end was trimmed by 1 base and the J gene end by 4 bases; junction bases not matched to a gene: 8. Complete variable domain (other parts from reference TRBV11-2 and TRBJ2-5): EAGVAQSPRYKIIEKRQSVAFWCNPISGHATLYWYQQILGQGPKLLIQFQNNGVVDDSQLPKDRFSAERLKGVDSTLKIQPAKLEDSAVYLCASSLVEAGGRETQYFGPGTRLLVL.

The sample holds a few counts of this clonotype. The chain links TRBV7-6 to TRBJ2-3; 15 nucleotides line up with TRBD2. After removal of 5 bases from V and 4 bases from J, the junction contained 10 bases not matched to a gene. This CDR3 comprises 18 residues. Looked up from germline, CDR1 is SGHVS and CDR2 is FNYEAQ. DNA for the CDR3: TGTGCCAGCAGCCCTGGGACTAGCGGGGGGTTAGGACCAGATACGCAGTATTTT. Translating gives CASSPGTSGGLGPDTQYF.

This clonotype occurred a few times. This chain uses TRBV7-8 with TRBJ2-5, with 8 bases identical to TRBD1. Germline-derived CDR1 and CDR2 are SGHVS and FQNEAQ. The V segment lost 5 bases and the J segment 7 bases; nucleotides outside the gene matches: 6. The CDR3 is made up of 13 amino acids. The CDR3 here is CASSQPTGATQYF. CDR3 coding DNA: TGTGCCAGCAGCCAACCGACAGGGGCGACCCAGTACTTC.

This clonotype was seen a handful of times. The chain employs TRBV2 and TRBJ1-5, with 7 bases aligning to TRBD1. In germline, CDR1 is SNHLY, CDR2 FYNNEI. CDR3 size: 15 residues. V shed 8 bases and J 4 bases; nucleotides not matched to a gene: 11. The CDR3 reads CASDPTGVGNQPQHF. The CDR3 nucleotides are TGTGCCAGCGACCCTACAGGGGTCGGTAATCAGCCCCAGCATTTT.

This clonotype appeared a few times. The V and J genes are TRBV28 and TRBJ2-2; TRBD1 matches 11 bases. CDR1 and CDR2 from the germline V gene are MDHEN and SYDVKM. J was trimmed by 5 bases and V by 2 bases; bases with no gene match: 4. The CDR3 extends over 16 amino acids. This CDR3 is CASSLGGQGGTGELFF. In DNA, the CDR3 is TGTGCCAGCAGTTTAGGGGGACAGGGGGGAACCGGGGAGCTGTTTTTT.

This clonotype has more than one count but fewer than ten. The CDR3 is CASLGFPGQTGSGANVLTF. In DNA form, the CDR3 reads TGTGCCAGCCTGGGATTTCCGGGACAGACAGGCTCTGGGGCCAACGTCCTGACTTTC. The genes are TRBV6-5 and TRBJ2-6; 7 positions match TRBD1. J was trimmed by 0 bases and V by 8 bases; bases with no gene match: 16. Per the germline V gene, CDR1 is MNHEY and CDR2 is SVGAGI. The CDR3 spans 19 residues.

With respect to this clonotype: This could be a read error, since a much larger clone is one nucleotide away. The V and J genes are TRBV6-2 or TRBV6-3 and TRBJ1-1, with D possibly TRBD1 on 5 matching bases. Germline V gene sequence: CDR1 MNHEY, CDR2 SVGEGT. This CDR3 contains 16 residues. CDR3 region: CASSYGIRRTDTETFF. The CDR3, as DNA: TGTGCCAGCAGTTACGGTATCAGAAGAACGGACACTGAAACTTTCTTT.

The chain employs TRBV5-6 and TRBJ2-1, with D tentatively TRBD2 (6 bases). Between the trimmed V and J ends, which lost 4 bases and 9 bases, there was a span of 17 bases. The CDR3 has 14 amino acids. Germline V CDR1 and CDR2: SGHDT, YYEEEE. The CDR3 sequence is CASSPDYPTSEQFF. The CDR3 DNA sequence: TGTGCCAGCAGCCCGGACTATCCTACGAGTGAGCAGTTCTTC.

The genes are TRBV29-1 and TRBJ2-5, with D tentatively TRBD1 (6 bases). V gave up 4 bases and J gave up 0 bases, with 12 bases separating them. Germline V CDR1 and CDR2: SQVTM, ANQGSEA. The CDR3 extends over 14 amino acids. Written as DNA, the CDR3 is TGCAGCGTTGGTCAGAACAGGGACCAAGAGACCCAGTACTTC. Translated, it gives CSVGQNRDQETQYF.

The gene calls are TRBV29-1 and TRBJ2-7; perhaps D is TRBD1 or TRBD2 (5 bases each). The V end was cut by 8 bases, the J end by 7 bases, with 21 bases between. Per germline, CDR1 SQVTM and CDR2 ANQGSEA. The CDR3 has 13 amino acids. CDR3 protein: CSILKGKAGEQYF. The CDR3 bases are TGCAGCATTCTCAAGGGGAAGGCGGGTGAGCAGTACTTC.